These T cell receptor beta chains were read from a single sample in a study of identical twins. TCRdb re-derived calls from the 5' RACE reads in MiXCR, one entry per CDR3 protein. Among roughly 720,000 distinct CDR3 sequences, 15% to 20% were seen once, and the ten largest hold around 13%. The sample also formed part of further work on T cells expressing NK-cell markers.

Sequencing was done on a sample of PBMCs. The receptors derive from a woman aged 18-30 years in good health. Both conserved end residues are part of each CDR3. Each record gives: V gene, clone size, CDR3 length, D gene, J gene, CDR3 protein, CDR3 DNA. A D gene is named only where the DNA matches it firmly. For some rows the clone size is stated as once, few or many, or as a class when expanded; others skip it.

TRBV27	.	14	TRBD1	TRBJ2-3	CASSPGTGPDTQYF	TGTGCCAGCAGCCCCGGGACAGGGCCAGATACGCAGTATTTT
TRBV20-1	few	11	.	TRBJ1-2	CSGYDRYGYTF	TGCAGTGGTTACGACCGCTATGGCTACACCTTC
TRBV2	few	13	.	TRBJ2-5	CASSVDRRETQYF	TGTGCCAGCAGTGTTGATAGGAGAGAGACCCAGTACTTC
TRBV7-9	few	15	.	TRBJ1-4	CASSLGRAANEKLFF	TGTGCCAGCAGCTTAGGAAGGGCTGCTAATGAAAAACTGTTTTTT
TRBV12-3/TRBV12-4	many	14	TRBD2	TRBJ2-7	CASSQGTSGYEQYF	TGTGCCAGCAGTCAAGGGACTAGCGGGTACGAGCAGTACTTC
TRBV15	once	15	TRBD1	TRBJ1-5	CATSRGRGRGQPQHF	TGTGCCACCAGCAGAGGCAGGGGGCGCGGTCAGCCCCAGCATTTT
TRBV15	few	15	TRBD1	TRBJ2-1	CATSSRRDREDEQFF	TGTGCCACCAGCAGTAGACGGGACAGGGAGGATGAGCAGTTCTTC
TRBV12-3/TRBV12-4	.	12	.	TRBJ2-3	CASCVQVDTQYF	TGTGCCAGCTGCGTTCAGGTAGATACGCAGTATTTT
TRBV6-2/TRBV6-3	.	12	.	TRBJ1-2	CASYDGPYGYTF	TGTGCCAGCTACGACGGACCCTATGGCTACACCTTC
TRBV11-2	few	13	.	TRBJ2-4	CASSSVPMGIQYF	TGTGCCAGCAGCTCCGTTCCGATGGGCATTCAGTACTTC
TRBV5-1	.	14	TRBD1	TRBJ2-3	CASSGGQGGDTQYF	TGCGCCAGCAGCGGGGGACAGGGAGGAGATACGCAGTATTTT
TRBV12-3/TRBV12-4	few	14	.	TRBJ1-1	CASTLGHQNTEAFF	TGTGCCAGCACTTTAGGCCACCAGAACACTGAAGCTTTCTTT
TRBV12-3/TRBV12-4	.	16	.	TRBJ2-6	CASSLIGEPGANVLTF	TGTGCCAGCAGTTTAATAGGGGAACCTGGGGCCAACGTCCTGACTTTC
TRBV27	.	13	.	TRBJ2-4	CASSWDTENIQYF	TGTGCCAGCAGCTGGGACACCGAAAACATTCAGTACTTC
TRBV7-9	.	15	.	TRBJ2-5	CASSFRGGYQETQYF	TGTGCCAGCAGCTTCCGGGGTGGCTACCAAGAGACCCAGTACTTC
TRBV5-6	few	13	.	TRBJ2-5	CASSLVQEETQYF	TGTGCCAGCAGCTTGGTACAGGAAGAGACCCAGTACTTC
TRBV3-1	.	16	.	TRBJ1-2	CASSPYPGGANYGYTF	TGTGCCAGCAGCCCGTATCCTGGCGGAGCTAACTATGGCTACACCTTC
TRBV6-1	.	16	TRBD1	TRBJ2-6	CASKGRGQTGANVLTF	TGTGCCAGCAAGGGCAGGGGGCAGACTGGGGCCAACGTCCTGACTTTC
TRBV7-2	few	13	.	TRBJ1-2	CASSETVTHGYTF	TGTGCCAGCAGTGAGACAGTAACCCATGGCTACACCTTC
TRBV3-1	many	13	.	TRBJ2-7	CASSQDSGYEQYF	TGTGCCAGCAGCCAAGATTCGGGCTACGAGCAGTACTTC
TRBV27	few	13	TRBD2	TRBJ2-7	CASKEAGEGEQYF	TGTGCCAGCAAGGAGGCGGGAGAGGGAGAGCAGTACTTC
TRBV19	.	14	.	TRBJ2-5	CASSIGTLEETQYF	TGTGCCAGTAGTATCGGGACACTTGAAGAGACCCAGTACTTC
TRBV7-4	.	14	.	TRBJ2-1	CASTHRGSGYEQFF	TGTGCCAGCACCCATCGTGGTAGCGGATACGAGCAGTTCTTC
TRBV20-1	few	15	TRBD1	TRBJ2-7	CSARDPGQHVYEQYF	TGCAGTGCTAGAGATCCGGGACAGCATGTCTACGAGCAGTACTTC
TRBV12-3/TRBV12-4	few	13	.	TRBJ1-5	CASSFQGDQPQHF	TGTGCCAGCAGTTTTCAGGGAGATCAGCCCCAGCATTTT
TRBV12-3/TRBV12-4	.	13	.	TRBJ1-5	CASTDYSNQPQHF	TGTGCCAGCACCGATTATAGCAATCAGCCCCAGCATTTT
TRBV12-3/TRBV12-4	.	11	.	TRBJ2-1	CASSFLSEQFF	TGTGCCAGCAGTTTTCTAAGTGAGCAGTTCTTC
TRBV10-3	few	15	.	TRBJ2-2	CAISESSRNTGELFF	TGTGCCATCAGTGAGTCGTCCAGGAACACCGGGGAGCTGTTTTTT
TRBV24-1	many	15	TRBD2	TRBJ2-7	CATSDPTSGRGEQYF	TGTGCCACCAGTGATCCTACCAGCGGGAGGGGCGAGCAGTACTTC